This TCR beta chain was profiled in a study of CD4+ T cells in melanoma. TCRdb's table, derived via immunoSEQ multiplex PCR, lists solely in-frame clones and lacks some. The data hold 9,600 or so clones, with approximately 69% observed a single time. Findings of the study overall: In melanoma, neoantigen-specific CD4+ T cells reportedly differed in differentiation state. A reported correlation linked neoantigen-specific CD4+ T cells to CD8+, macrophage and B cell function.

With regard to this clone: The target antigen is unknown.

Per the germline V gene, CDR1 is LNHNV and CDR2 is YYDKDF (reference sequence). J lost 8 bases, V lost 5 bases, and 10 bases had no gene match. The CDR3 loop spans 15 amino acids. Material for sequencing was peripheral blood. This TCR was recovered from a human donor with melanoma. The chain carries TRBV15 and TRBJ2-2, with 8 nucleotides matching TRBD2. The CDR3 loop reads CATSPLRTSSGELFF. The CDR3 DNA sequence: TGTGCCACCAGCCCCCTCCGGACTAGCTCGGGGGAGCTGTTTTTT.